The TCR beta chain described here comes from a study of T cells in Graves' hyperthyroidism and ophthalmopathy (dated by TCRdb to between 2019 and 2020). Broadly, across the study: Peripheral blood was collected at initial diagnosis, before any treatment. To identify distinguishing TCR V-J signatures, a discovery cohort of some 99 patients was used, comprising some 45 with Graves' ophthalmopathy and 55 to 65 with stable Graves' hyperthyroidism. Prospective prediction of ophthalmopathy was tested in an independent validation cohort of some 20 hyperthyroidism patients and 17 patients who later progressed to ophthalmopathy. For training and testing, the 80 to 100 patients in the discovery cohort were randomly divided in a 7:3 ratio. Thyroid tissue and blood T-cell repertoires from six Graves' hyperthyroidism patients were also compared in the study. Following sampling, methimazole starting at 30 mg daily was given to hyperthyroidism patients, and high-dose intravenous methylprednisolone was given to ophthalmopathy patients. According to the paper, TCR Vbeta CDR3 sequencing was carried out on some 130 peripheral blood samples, which came from 40 to 45 ophthalmopathy, 80 or so hyperthyroidism and roughly 17 progressor patients. What the study reported, not specific to this receptor: Most expanded thyroid clonotypes (frequency above 0.001) were also found in blood, which suggests that blood repertoires may mirror thyroid immune responses. In validation, progression to ophthalmopathy was predicted by the model with 65% to 71% sensitivity and around 75% specificity, a median of 6.5 months before onset. No statistical method was used to fix the sample size in advance, and group allocation was not hidden from the investigators. Ophthalmopathy was separated from stable hyperthyroidism by a 13 V-J signature model, with over 85% sensitivity and roughly 81% specificity obtained in cross-validation and 80%/75% obtained in testing.

On this clonotype: Its antigen target is currently unknown. Base qualities are missing; no much larger clone stands one base away.

Stable Graves' hyperthyroidism was defined as the absence of progression to ophthalmopathy over 18 months of follow-up. Hyperthyroidism patients were aged 18 to 65 years and newly diagnosed, with disease duration of less than 2 months. Exclusion was applied to patients with uncontrolled infections, other autoimmune diseases, pregnancy or lactation. Diagnoses were based on clinical symptoms, serum thyroxine and TRAb, thyroid ultrasound and orbital computed tomography. PBMCs were isolated from more than 9 ml of fresh peripheral blood by Ficoll-Paque density gradient centrifugation. Total RNA was extracted with Trizol reagent, and quality was checked on an Agilent 2100 Bioanalyzer. Taken from cysteine to phenylalanine, the CDR3 has 12 residues. The retained sequence is limited to the CDR3, 36 bases, with the frame set at the first base. The junction carries 14 bases between V and J, which are trimmed by 8 bases and 6 bases respectively.

The TCR beta CDR3 regions were amplified from RNA transcripts. The TCR CDR3 was subjected to a first round of RT-PCR using the HTBI primer set and the Qiagen OneStep RT-PCR kit. Libraries were constructed in a second round of multiplex PCR, after which size selection and purification were performed. Sequencing of the libraries was done on an Illumina HiSeq2000 using paired-end 100 bp reads. Regarding the original processing steps: Raw data were processed with SOAPnuke, discarding reads with adapters, uncalled bases, mean Phred below 15, or no exact constant-primer or identifier match. COPE v1.2.5 was used to merge high-quality paired reads, and clonotypes were defined as unique nucleotide sequences. Clonotypes were aligned to IMGT TRBV, TRBD and TRBJ reference segments using MiTCR v1.1. Analysis was restricted to V-J combinations with a frequency above 0.0001, which covered just over 98% of repertoires. The TCS score was defined as the ratio of F50 (clonal expansion) to E x V (chaos), calculated using BLOSUM62-based TCRdist between CDR3 peptides within each V-J. Welch's t-statistics and random forest reduced around 550 V-J features to 13, which were used in a naive Bayes classifier (R e1071). TCRdb cleaned the public reads at Q25 with fastp, built clones with MiXCR and kept in-frame beta chains. A single entry per CDR3 protein holds the most common genes and DNA from its merged rows. These V and J calls derive from TCRdb rather than the authors' analysis. The sample table lists approximately 480,000 distinct CDR3 sequences, 20% of them with a count of one. The top ten constitute about 26% of the sample.

The source of this sequence is a man aged 18 to 30 with Graves' hyperthyroidism. Sequencing was carried out using blood. This chain joins TRBV12-3 or TRBV12-4 to TRBJ2-7; too little of a D gene remains to name it. CDR3 region: CASCGDRVEQYF. The nucleotide sequence reads as follows: TGTGCCAGCTGTGGGGATCGGGTCGAGCAGTACTTC.